The subject of this entry is one T cell receptor beta chain. The CDR3 is 16 residues long. V lost 4 bases to trimming and J lost 1 base, with 15 bases between them. In germline, CDR1 is MNHNS, CDR2 SASEGT. Per the authors' pipeline: The assay estimated nucleated cells by amplifying reference gene primers. Assay: immunoSEQ multiplex PCR; the TCRdb copy retains only in-frame clones and omits some. From that table come the V and J calls and clone size; the DNA was used to work out D and trimming. The table records 140,000 or so clones, around 90% of them present only once. This record comes from a study of blood T cell repertoires in COVID-19. For the study at large: Donors in the United States, Italy and Spain gave samples during acute or convalescent COVID-19. In each case, the material was cDNA or gDNA derived from T cells, B-cell-depleted T cells, or PBMCs.

This chain links TRBV6-1 with TRBJ2-3; weak D call: TRBD2 (6 bases). Sequencing input: peripheral blood. This TCR derives from a human donor in a cohort sampled during active COVID-19. In nucleotides, the CDR3 is TGTGCCAGCAGTGGCCAACCCGCTAGCGGCACAGATACGCAGTATTTT. Protein: CASSGQPASGTDTQYF.